This T cell receptor beta chain came from a study of shared clonotypes between healthy human individuals. About the study: Two female and a few male donors aged 18 to 49 were enrolled. Study findings and constraints: Estimated richness values were generally larger in naive subsets than in memory subsets. Sampling used blood alone; tissue repertoires probably differ.

Adult Caucasians living in Nashville, Tennessee made up all of the donors. Assay used: immunoSEQ multiplex PCR; TCRdb lists only in-frame clones, some missing. Of about 1.1 million clones listed, about 72% are singletons. V was clipped by 6 bases and J by 0 bases, with 8 bases between them. This CDR3 has 13 amino acids. From germline, CDR1 is MDHEN and CDR2 SYDVKM. This clone showed up just a few times. No antigen is known for it. Sequences were obtained from memory CD4+ T cells from PBMCs. Subset specified: CD45RA-negative fraction. The V call is TRBV28, the J call TRBJ2-5, with TRBD2 as a possible D gene (6 bases). The TCR originated in a man aged 18 to 35 in good health. Some clones in this sample may be carry-over from other donors' samples. The CDR3 reads CASRGGNQETQYF. In DNA, the CDR3 is TGTGCCAGCAGGGGCGGGAACCAAGAGACCCAGTACTTC.